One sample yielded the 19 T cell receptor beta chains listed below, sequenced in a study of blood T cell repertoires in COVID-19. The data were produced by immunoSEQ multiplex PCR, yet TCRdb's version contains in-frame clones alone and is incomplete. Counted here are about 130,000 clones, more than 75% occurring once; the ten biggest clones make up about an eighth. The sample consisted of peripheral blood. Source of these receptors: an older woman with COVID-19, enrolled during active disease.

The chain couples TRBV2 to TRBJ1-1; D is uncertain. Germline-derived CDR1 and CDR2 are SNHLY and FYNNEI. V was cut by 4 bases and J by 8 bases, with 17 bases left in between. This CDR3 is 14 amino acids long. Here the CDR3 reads CASSASGGDTEAFF. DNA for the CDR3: TGTGCCAGCAGTGCTTCCGGCGGGGATACCGAAGCTTTCTTT.

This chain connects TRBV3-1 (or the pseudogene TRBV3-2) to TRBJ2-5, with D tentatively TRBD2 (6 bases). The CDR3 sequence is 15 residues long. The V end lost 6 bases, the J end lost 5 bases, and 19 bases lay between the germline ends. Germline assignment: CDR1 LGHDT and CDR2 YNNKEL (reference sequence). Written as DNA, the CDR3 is TGTGCCAGCAGGGACTGGACCGGGACTGGGGAGACCCAGTACTTC. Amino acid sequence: CASRDWTGTGETQYF.

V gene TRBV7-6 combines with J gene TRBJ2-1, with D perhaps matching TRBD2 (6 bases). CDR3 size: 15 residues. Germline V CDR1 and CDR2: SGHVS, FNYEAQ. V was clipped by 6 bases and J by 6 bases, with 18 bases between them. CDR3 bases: TGTGCCAGCAGTTCCCGGGACCCCGGGGGCAATGAGCAGTTCTTC. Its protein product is CASSSRDPGGNEQFF.

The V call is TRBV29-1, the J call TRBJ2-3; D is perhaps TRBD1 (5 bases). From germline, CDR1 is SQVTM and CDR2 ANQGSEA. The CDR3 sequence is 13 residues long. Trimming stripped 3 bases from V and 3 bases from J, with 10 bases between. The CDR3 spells CSVEGRVTDTQYF. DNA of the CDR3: TGCAGCGTTGAGGGCAGGGTGACAGATACGCAGTATTTT.

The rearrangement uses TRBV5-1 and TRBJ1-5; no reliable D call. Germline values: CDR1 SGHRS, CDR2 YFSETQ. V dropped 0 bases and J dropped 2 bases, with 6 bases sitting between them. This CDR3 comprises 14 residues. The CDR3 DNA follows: TGCGCCAGCAGCTTGGACGTAGGCAATCAGCCCCAGCATTTT. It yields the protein CASSLDVGNQPQHF.

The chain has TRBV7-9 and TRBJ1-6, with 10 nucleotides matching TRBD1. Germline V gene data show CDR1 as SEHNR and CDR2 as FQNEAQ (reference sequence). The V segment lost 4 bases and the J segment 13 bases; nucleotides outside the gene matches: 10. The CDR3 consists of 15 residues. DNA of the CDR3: TGTGCCAGCAGCTCCTTGACAGGGGGCGAGGCGCCCCTCCACTTT. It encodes CASSSLTGGEAPLHF.

In DNA, the CDR3 is TGTGCCAGCAGGGAGCCAGGGACAGGGTCCGGGAGTTCCTACAATGAGCAGTTCTTC. Its translation: CASREPGTGSGSSYNEQFF. V gene TRBV2 combines with J gene TRBJ2-1; 9 nucleotides match TRBD1. This CDR3 is built from 19 residues. V shed 6 bases and J 1 base; nucleotides not matched to a gene: 16. Germline values: CDR1 SNHLY, CDR2 FYNNEI.

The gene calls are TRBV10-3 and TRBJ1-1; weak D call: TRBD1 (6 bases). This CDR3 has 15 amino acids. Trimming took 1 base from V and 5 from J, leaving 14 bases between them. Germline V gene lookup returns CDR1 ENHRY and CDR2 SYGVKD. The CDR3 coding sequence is TGTGCCATCAGTGAGTTCGACCCACAGGGTACTGAAGCTTTCTTT. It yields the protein CAISEFDPQGTEAFF.

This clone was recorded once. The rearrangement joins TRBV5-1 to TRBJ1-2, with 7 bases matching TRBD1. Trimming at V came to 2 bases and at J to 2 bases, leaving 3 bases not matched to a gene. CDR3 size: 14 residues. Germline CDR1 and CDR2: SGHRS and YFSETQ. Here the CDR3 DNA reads TGCGCCAGCAGCTTAGAGGGGGCGAACTATGGCTACACCTTC. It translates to CASSLEGANYGYTF.

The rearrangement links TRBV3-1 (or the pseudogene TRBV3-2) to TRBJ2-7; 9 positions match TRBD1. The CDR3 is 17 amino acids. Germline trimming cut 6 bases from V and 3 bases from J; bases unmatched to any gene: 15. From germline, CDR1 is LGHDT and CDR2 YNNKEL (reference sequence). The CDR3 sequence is CASRHGTGRAVGYEQYF. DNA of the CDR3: TGTGCCAGCAGGCACGGGACAGGGAGGGCGGTCGGCTACGAGCAGTACTTC.

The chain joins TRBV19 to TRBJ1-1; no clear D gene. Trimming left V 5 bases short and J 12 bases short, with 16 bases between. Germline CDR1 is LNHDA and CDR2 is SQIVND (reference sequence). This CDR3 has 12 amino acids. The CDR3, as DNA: TGTGCCAGTAGTCCCCGGGGAGGGAGGACTTTCTTT. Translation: CASSPRGGRTFF.

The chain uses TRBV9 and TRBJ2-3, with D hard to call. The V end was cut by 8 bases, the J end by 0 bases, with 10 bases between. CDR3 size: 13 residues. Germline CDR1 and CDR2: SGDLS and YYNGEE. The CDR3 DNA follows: TGTGCCAGTGGGCGAACTAGCACAGATACGCAGTATTTT. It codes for CASGRTSTDTQYF.

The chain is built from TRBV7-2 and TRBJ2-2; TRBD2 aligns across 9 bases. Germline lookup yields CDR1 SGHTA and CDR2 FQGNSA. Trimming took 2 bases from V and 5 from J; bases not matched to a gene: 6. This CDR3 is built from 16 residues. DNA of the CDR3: TGTGCCAGCAGCTTAATAGCGGGGGACCCTACCGGGGAGCTGTTTTTT. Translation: CASSLIAGDPTGELFF.

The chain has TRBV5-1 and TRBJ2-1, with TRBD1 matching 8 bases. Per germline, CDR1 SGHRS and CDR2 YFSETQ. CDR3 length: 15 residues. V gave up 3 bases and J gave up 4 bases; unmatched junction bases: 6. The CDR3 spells CASSSGQGWYNEQFF. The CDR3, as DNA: TGCGCCAGCAGCTCCGGACAGGGTTGGTACAATGAGCAGTTCTTC.

The CDR3 coding sequence is TGCAGCGTTGAAAGCGGGGGGGCTTACAATGAGCAGTTCTTC. As protein: CSVESGGAYNEQFF. The chain combines TRBV29-1 with TRBJ2-1, with TRBD2 identical over 10 bases. V shed 2 bases, J shed 4 bases, and the junction held 2 bases outside the gene matches. Germline V lookup: CDR1 SQVTM, CDR2 ANQGSEA. The CDR3 consists of 14 residues.

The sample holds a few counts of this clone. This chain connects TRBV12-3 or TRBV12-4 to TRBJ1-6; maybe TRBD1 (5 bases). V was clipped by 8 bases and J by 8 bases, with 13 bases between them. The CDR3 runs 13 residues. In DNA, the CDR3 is TGTGCCAGCGGTCGGGGGGATTATTCACCCCTCCACTTT. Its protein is CASGRGDYSPLHF.

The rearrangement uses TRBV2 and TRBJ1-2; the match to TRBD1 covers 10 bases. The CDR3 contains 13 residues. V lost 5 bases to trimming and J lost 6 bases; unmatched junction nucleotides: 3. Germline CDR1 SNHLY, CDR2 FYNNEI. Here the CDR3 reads CASSSGQGNGYTF. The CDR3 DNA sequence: TGTGCCAGCAGTTCGGGACAGGGGAATGGCTACACCTTC.

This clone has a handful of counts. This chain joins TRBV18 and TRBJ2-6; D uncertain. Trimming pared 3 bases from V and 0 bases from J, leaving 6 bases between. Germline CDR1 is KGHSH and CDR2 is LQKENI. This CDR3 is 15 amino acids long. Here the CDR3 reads CASSPPVSGANVLTF. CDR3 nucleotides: TGTGCCAGCTCACCTCCCGTCTCTGGGGCCAACGTCCTGACTTTC.

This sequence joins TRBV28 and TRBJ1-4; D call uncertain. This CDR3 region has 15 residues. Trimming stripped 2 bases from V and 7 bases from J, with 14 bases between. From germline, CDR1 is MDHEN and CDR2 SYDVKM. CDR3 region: CASSLLSPRGEKLFF. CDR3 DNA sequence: TGTGCCAGCAGTTTACTCTCCCCAAGAGGTGAAAAACTGTTTTTT.